This TCR beta chain originates from a study of blood T cell repertoires in COVID-19. As for the study in general: The cDNA or gDNA used as material had been derived from T cells, B-cell-depleted T cells, or PBMCs.

CDR1 and CDR2 from the germline V gene are SNHLY and FYNNEI. Trimming pared 4 bases from V and 1 base from J, leaving 11 bases between. This CDR3 comprises 15 residues. In the study's own analysis: Estimation of nucleated cell counts was performed using reference gene primer amplification. Method: immunoSEQ multiplex PCR; TCRdb's copy keeps in-frame clones and lacks some. Clone size and V and J calls were adopted from that table, with D and trimming inferred from the DNA. Of roughly 86,000 clones in the sample, about 85% are singletons; the top ten hold roughly 3%. This TCR was recovered from a woman older than 75 with COVID-19, enrolled during active disease. The sample was peripheral blood. The chain has TRBV2 and TRBJ1-3, with D possibly being TRBD1 (5 bases). The CDR3 DNA reads as TGTGCCAGCAGTGGAAACAGGCGTTCTGGAAACACCATATATTTT. Translation: CASSGNRRSGNTIYF.